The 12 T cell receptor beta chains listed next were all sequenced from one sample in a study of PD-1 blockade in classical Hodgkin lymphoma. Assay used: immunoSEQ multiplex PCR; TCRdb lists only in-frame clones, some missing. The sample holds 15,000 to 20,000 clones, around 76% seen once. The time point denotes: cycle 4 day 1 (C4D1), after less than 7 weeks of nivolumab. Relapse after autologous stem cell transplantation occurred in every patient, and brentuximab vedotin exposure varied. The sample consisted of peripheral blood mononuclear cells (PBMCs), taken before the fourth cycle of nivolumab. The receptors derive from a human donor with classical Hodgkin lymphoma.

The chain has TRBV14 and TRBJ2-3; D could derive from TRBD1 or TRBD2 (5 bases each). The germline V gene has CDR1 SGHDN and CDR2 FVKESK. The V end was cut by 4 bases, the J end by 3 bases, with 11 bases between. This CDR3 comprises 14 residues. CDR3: CASSRGTWTDTQYF. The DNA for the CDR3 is TGTGCCAGCAGCCGAGGGACGTGGACAGATACGCAGTATTTT.

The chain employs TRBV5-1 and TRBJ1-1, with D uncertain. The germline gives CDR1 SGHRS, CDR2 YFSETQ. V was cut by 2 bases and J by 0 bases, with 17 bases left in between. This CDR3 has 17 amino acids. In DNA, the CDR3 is TGCGCCAGCAGCTTCCAGACAAGGGCCTACATGAACACTGAAGCTTTCTTT. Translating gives CASSFQTRAYMNTEAFF.

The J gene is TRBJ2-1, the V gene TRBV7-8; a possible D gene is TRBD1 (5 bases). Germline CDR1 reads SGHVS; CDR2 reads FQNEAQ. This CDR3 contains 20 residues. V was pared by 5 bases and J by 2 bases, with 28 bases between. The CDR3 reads CASSPLPPGTGASTYNEQFF. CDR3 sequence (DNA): TGTGCCAGCAGCCCCCTACCCCCTGGTACAGGCGCATCTACCTACAATGAGCAGTTCTTC. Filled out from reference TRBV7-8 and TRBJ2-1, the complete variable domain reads GAGVSQSPRYKVAKRGQDVALRCDPISGHVSLFWYQQALGQGPEFLTYFQNEAQLDKSGLPSDRFFAERPEGSVSTLKIQRTQQEDSAVYLCASSPLPPGTGASTYNEQFFGPGTRLTVL.

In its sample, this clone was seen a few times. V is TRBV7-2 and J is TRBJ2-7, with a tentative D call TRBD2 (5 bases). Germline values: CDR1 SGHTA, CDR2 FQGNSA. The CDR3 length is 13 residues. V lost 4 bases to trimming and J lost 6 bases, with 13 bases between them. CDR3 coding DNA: TGTGCCAGCAGCTCGGACTCGGGGTCCGAGCAGTACGTC. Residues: CASSSDSGSEQYV.

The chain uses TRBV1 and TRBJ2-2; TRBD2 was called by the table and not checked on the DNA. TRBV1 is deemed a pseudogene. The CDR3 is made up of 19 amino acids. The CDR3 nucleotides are TGCACCAGCAGCCATTTAATAGCGCGGGAGGGAGTTTTCACCGGGGAGCTGTTTTTT. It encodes CTSSHLIAREGVFTGELFF.

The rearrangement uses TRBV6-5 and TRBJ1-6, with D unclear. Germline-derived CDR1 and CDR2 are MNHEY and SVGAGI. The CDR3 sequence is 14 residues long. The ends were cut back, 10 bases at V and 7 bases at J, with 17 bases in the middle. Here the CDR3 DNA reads TGTGCCACCTCGGGAGGCACAGCCAATTCACCCCTCCACTTT. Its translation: CATSGGTANSPLHF.

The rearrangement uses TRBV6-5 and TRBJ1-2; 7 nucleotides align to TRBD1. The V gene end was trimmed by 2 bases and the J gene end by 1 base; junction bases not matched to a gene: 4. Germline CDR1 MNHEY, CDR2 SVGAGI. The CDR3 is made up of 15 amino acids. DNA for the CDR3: TGTGCCAGCAGTTACCAGGGGGTGGGTAACTATGGCTACACCTTC. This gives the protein CASSYQGVGNYGYTF.

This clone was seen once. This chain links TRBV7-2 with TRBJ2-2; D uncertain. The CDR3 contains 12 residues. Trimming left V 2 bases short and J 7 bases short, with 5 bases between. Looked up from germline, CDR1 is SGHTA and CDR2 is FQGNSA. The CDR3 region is CASSLSIGELFF. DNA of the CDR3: TGTGCCAGCAGCTTAAGTATCGGGGAGCTGTTTTTT.

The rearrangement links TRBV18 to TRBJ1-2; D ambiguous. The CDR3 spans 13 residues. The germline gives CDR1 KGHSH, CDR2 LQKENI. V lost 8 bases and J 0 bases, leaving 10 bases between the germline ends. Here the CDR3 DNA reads TGTGCCAGCACCCAGGTTTCTAACTATGGCTACACCTTC. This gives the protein CASTQVSNYGYTF.

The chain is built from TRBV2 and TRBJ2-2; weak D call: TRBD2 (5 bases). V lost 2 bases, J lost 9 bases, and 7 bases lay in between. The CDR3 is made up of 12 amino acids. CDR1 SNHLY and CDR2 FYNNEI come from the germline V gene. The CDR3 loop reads CASSELARELFF. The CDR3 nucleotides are TGTGCCAGCAGTGAACTAGCCCGGGAGCTGTTTTTT.

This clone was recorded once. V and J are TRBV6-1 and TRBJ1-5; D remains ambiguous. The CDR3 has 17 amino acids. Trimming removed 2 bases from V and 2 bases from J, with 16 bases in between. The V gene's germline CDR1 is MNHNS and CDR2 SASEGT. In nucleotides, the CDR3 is TGTGCCAGCAGTGAACCGGGCAGGTCGCTGGGCAATCAGCCCCAGCATTTT. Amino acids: CASSEPGRSLGNQPQHF.

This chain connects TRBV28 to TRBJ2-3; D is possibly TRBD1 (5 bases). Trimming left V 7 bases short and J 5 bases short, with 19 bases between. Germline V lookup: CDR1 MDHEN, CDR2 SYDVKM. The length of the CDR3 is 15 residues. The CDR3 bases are TGTGCCAGCACTCCCCTAGGGGCTAGTAAAGATACGCAGTATTTT. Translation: CASTPLGASKDTQYF.